This entry features one T cell receptor beta chain sequence. The data belong to a study of blood T cell repertoires in COVID-19. Study-wide background: Specimens from acute and convalescent COVID-19 originated in the United States, Italy and Spain. Sample material is recorded as cDNA or gDNA derived from T cells, B-cell-depleted T cells, or PBMCs.

This table comes from immunoSEQ multiplex PCR, and its TCRdb copy is limited to in-frame clones, with some not included. The sample yields some 150,000 clones, around 80% seen once. This CDR3 is 13 amino acids long. The germline V and J ends were trimmed by 6 bases and 2 bases, with 10 bases remaining between them. CDR1 is KGHSH and CDR2 is LQKENI in the germline V gene. The chain is built from TRBV18 and TRBJ2-5, with D maybe TRBD2 (5 bases). The clonotype comes from a human donor in a cohort sampled during active COVID-19. Material for sequencing was peripheral blood. The CDR3 DNA reads TGTGCCAGCTCGTCTCAGCGGCAAGAGACCCAGTACTTC. This sequence encodes CASSSQRQETQYF.